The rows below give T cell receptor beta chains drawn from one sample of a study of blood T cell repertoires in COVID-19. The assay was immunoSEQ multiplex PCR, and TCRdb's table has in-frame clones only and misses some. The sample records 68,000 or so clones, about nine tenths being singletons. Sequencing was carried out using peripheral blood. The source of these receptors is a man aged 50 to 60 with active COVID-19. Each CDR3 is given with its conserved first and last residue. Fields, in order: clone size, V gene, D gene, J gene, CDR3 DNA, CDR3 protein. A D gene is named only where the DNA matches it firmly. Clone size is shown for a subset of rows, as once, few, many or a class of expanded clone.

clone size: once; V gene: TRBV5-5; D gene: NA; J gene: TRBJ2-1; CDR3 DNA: TGTGCCAGCAGCTTGGTTATCGGCAATGAGCAGTTCTTC; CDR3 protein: CASSLVIGNEQFF
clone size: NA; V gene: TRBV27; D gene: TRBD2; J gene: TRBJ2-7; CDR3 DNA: TGTGCCAGCAGTTTAAGGCCCCTAGCGGCCCCCTACGAGCAGTACTTC; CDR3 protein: CASSLRPLAAPYEQYF
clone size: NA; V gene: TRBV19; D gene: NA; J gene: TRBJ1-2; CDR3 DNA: TGTGCCAGTAGTATGGGGCGTTCTGGCTACACCTTC; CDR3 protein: CASSMGRSGYTF
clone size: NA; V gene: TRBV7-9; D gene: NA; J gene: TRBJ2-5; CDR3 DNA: TGTGCCAGCAGCATCCTCCAAGAGACCCAGTACTTC; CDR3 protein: CASSILQETQYF
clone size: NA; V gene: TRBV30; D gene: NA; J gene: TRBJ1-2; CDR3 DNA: TGTGCCTGGAGCAAGGACAGCTCCATCAGCTACACCTTC; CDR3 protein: CAWSKDSSISYTF
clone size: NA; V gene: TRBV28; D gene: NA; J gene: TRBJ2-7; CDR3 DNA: TGTGCCAGCAGTCTCCTAGAGGCGGGTGCCGAGCAGTACTTC; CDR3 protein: CASSLLEAGAEQYF
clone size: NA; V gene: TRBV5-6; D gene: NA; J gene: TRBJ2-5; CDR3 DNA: TGTGCCAGCAGCTTGGATTTCACAGGGAAAGAGACCCAGTACTTC; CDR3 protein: CASSLDFTGKETQYF
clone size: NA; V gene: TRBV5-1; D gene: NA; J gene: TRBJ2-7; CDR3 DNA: TGCGCCAGCAGCCACTCGGTTGACTACGAGCAGTACTTC; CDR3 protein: CASSHSVDYEQYF
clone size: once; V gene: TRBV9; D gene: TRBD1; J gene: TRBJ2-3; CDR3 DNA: TGTGCCAGCAGCGCGCAGGGGGCGGATACTAACACAGATACGCAGTATTTT; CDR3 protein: CASSAQGADTNTDTQYF
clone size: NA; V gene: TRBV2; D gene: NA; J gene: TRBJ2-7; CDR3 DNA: TGTGCCAGCAGTGGACGGGGACCGGGGAGGGAGCAGTACTTC; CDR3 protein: CASSGRGPGREQYF
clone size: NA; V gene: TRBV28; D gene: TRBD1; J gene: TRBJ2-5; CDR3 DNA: TGTGCCAGCAGTTCGGACAGGGGGACAGTGTTGTGGGAGACCCAGTACTTC; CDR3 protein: CASSSDRGTVLWETQYF
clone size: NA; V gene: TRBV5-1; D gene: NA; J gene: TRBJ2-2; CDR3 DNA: TGCGCCAGCAGCACCGCAGTGGCGGGGGCGGGTACCGGGGAGCTGTTTTTT; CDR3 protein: CASSTAVAGAGTGELFF
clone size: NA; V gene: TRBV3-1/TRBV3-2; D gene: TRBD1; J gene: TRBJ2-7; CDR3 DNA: TGTGCCAGCAGCCAGGTACCGGGACAGGGGTTCGAGCAGTACTTC; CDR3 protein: CASSQVPGQGFEQYF
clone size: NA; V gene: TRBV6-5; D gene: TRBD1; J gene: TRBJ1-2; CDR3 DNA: TGTGCCAGCAGTTACGACAGGGGGCTCGGCTACACCTTC; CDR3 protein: CASSYDRGLGYTF
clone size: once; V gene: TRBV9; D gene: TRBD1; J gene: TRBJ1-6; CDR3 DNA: TGTGCCAGCAGTGACCCCGGGACAGGGGTCTCACCCCTCCACTTT; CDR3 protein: CASSDPGTGVSPLHF
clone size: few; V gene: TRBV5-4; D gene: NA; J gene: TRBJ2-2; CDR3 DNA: TGTGCCAGCAGCCCGGACAGTGCGAACACCGGGGAGCTGTTTTTT; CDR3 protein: CASSPDSANTGELFF
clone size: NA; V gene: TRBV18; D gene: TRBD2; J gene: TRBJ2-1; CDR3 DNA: TGTGCCAGCTCACCACTGAGCGGGACCTACAATGAGCAGTTCTTC; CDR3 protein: CASSPLSGTYNEQFF
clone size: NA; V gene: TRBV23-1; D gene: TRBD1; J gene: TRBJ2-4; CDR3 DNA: TGCGCCAGCAGTCACCCGGACAGGGTCCACTTAGCCAAAAACATTCAGTACTTC; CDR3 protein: CASSHPDRVHLAKNIQYF
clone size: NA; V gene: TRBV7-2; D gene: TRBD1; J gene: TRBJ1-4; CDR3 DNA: TGTGCCAGCAGCTTTCCAGGACAGGTGAAAGAAAAACTGTTTTTT; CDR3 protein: CASSFPGQVKEKLFF
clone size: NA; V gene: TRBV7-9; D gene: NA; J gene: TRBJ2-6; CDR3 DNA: TGTGCCAGCACCAAAACAGGGCCTGGTGGGGCCAACGTCCTGACTTTC; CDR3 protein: CASTKTGPGGANVLTF